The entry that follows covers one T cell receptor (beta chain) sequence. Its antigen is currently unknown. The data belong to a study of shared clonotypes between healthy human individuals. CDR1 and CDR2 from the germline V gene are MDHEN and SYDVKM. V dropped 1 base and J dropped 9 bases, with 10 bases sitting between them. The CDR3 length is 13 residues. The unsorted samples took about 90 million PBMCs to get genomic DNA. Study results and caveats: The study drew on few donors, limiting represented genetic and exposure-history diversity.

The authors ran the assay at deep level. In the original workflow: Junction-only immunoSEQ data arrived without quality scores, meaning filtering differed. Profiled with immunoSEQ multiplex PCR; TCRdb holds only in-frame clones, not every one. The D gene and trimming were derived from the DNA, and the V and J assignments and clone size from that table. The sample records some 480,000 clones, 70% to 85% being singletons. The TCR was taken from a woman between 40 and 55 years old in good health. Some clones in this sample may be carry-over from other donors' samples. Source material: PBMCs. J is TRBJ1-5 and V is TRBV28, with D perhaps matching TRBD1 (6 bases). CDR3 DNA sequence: TGTGCCAGCAGTTTATTAGGGGGATTGCCCCAGCATTTT. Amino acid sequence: CASSLLGGLPQHF. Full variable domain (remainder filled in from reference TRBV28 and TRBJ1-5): DVKVTQSSRYLVKRTGEKVFLECVQDMDHENMFWYRQDPGLGLRLIYFSYDVKMKEKGDIPEGYSVSREKKERFSLILESASTNQTSMYLCASSLLGGLPQHFGDGTRLSIL.